This is a list of T cell receptor beta chains from one sample in a study of blood T cells in healthy people across ages. Via MiXCR, TCRdb re-called the 5' RACE reads, giving one row per CDR3 protein. Of 1.5 million to 2 million distinct CDR3 sequences in the sample, about 50% were seen once. Input material: blood. These receptors were collected from a middle-aged woman in good health. CDR3s include the opening cysteine and the closing phenylalanine or tryptophan. The D gene is left open where the match is weak. A clone size is listed for some rows: how often the clone was seen (once, few, many), or a class if it is expanded.

TRBD1	.	TRBV20-1	TRBJ2-7	15	CSAREMQGALYEQYF	TGCAGTGCTAGAGAAATGCAGGGGGCTCTCTACGAGCAGTACTTC
.	.	TRBV27	TRBJ2-1	12	CASSSQGGKQFF	TGTGCCAGCAGTTCACAGGGCGGGAAGCAGTTCTTC
.	.	TRBV6-4	TRBJ2-5	16	CASSDLRRDGQETQYF	TGTGCCAGCAGTGACTTAAGGCGGGACGGACAAGAGACCCAGTACTTC
TRBD1	.	TRBV27	TRBJ2-5	14	CASSPVDRAETQYF	TGTGCCAGCAGTCCCGTGGACAGGGCGGAGACCCAGTACTTC
.	.	TRBV3-1	TRBJ2-5	14	CASSPTDSQETQYF	TGTGCCAGCAGCCCGACCGACAGCCAAGAGACCCAGTACTTC
.	.	TRBV5-1	TRBJ1-1	15	CASSSEGRGWTEAFF	TGCGCCAGCAGCTCGGAGGGACGGGGATGGACTGAAGCTTTCTTT
TRBD1	.	TRBV6-5	TRBJ2-4	16	CASSPGTGVPKNIQYF	TGTGCCAGCAGTCCCGGGACAGGGGTACCTAAAAACATTCAGTACTTC
TRBD2	.	TRBV29-1	TRBJ2-3	15	CSVEKRGGGSDTQYF	TGCAGCGTTGAAAAGCGCGGGGGGGGCTCAGATACGCAGTATTTT
TRBD1	.	TRBV28	TRBJ2-3	16	CASSLRTGGGTDTQYF	TGTGCCAGCAGTTTGCGCACAGGGGGCGGCACAGATACGCAGTATTTT
.	.	TRBV4-3	TRBJ2-5	17	CASSLNGRSGVAETQYF	TGCGCCAGCAGCCTTAATGGAAGGAGTGGAGTAGCAGAGACCCAGTACTTC
TRBD2	.	TRBV7-2	TRBJ2-1	18	CASSLGLAGGVSYNEQFF	TGTGCCAGCAGCTTAGGACTAGCGGGGGGGGTATCCTACAATGAGCAGTTCTTC
.	.	TRBV4-1	TRBJ2-7	16	CASSQGRGNYSYEQYF	TGCGCCAGCAGCCAAGGCCGGGGGAATTACTCCTACGAGCAGTACTTC
.	many	TRBV4-3	TRBJ2-1	13	CASSQGRDNEQFF	TGCGCCAGCAGCCAAGGAAGGGACAATGAGCAGTTCTTC
TRBD1	few	TRBV15	TRBJ1-5	16	CATSTRTGATNQPQHF	TGTGCCACCAGCACTCGAACAGGGGCAACTAATCAGCCCCAGCATTTT
.	.	TRBV4-2	TRBJ2-6	17	CASSQETGVAGANVLTF	TGTGCCAGCAGCCAAGAAACGGGGGTTGCTGGGGCCAACGTCCTGACTTTC
.	.	TRBV6-6	TRBJ2-1	16	CASSYGMGLTYNEQFF	TGTGCCAGCAGTTACGGGATGGGGCTTACCTACAATGAGCAGTTCTTC
TRBD2	few	TRBV29-1	TRBJ2-3	14	CSAFGTSRADTQYF	TGCAGCGCTTTCGGGACTAGCAGGGCAGATACGCAGTATTTT
TRBD2	few	TRBV29-1	TRBJ2-1	12	CSVGYSGGAQFF	TGCAGCGTTGGTTATAGCGGGGGGGCGCAGTTCTTC
TRBD1	.	TRBV5-1	TRBJ2-1	14	CVSSLGTGRNEQFF	TGCGTCAGCAGCTTGGGGACAGGACGCAATGAGCAGTTCTTC
.	few	TRBV27	TRBJ2-7	15	CASSTGGGRPYEQYF	TGTGCCAGCAGTACAGGTGGGGGTCGTCCGTACGAGCAGTACTTC
.	.	TRBV6-5	TRBJ2-7	13	CASSRGLGNEQYF	TGTGCCAGCTCAAGGGGACTGGGTAACGAGCAGTACTTC
TRBD1	once	TRBV9	TRBJ2-1	16	CASSVVPGQGGNEQFF	TGTGCCAGCAGCGTAGTACCGGGACAGGGGGGGAATGAGCAGTTCTTC